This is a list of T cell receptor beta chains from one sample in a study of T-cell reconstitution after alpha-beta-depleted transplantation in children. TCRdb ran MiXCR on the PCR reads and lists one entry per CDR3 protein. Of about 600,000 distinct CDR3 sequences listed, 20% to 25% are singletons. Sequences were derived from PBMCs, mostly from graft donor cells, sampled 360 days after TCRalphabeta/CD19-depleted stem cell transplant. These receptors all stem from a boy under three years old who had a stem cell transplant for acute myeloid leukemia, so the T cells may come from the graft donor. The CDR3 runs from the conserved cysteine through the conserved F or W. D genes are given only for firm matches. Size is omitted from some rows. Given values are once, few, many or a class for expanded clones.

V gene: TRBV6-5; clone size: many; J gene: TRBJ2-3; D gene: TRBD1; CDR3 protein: CASSYDTGADTQYF
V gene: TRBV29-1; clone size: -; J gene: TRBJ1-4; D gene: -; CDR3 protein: CSVVTTGNWEKLFF
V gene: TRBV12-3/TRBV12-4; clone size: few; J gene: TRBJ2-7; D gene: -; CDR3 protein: CASGEGFYEQYF
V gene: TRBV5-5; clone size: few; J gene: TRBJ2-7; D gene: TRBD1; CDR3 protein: CASSNRDRGAYEQYF
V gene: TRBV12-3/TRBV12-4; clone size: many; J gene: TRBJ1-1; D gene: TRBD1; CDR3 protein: CASSRRQGRTEAFF
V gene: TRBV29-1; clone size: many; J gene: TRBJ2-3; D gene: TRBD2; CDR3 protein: CSVGRGGGTDTQYF
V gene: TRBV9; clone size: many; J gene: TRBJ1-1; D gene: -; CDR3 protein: CASSAGGRANTEAFF
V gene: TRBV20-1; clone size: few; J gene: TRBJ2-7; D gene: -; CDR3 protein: CSASSTGYEQYF
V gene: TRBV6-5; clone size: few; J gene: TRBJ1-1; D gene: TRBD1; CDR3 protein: CASSNHRGMNTEAFF
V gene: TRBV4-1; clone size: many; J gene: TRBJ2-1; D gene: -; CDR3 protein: CASSQVPGAYNEQFF
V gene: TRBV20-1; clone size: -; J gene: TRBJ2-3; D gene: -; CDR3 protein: CSAGRRYLTDTQYF
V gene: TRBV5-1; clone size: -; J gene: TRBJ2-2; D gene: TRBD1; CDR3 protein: CASSLPTGANTGELFF
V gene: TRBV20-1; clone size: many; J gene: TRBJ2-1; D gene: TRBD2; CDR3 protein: CSASLGLAYSYNEQFF
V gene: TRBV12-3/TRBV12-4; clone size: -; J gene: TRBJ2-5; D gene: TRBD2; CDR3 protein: CASSLLTSGEETQYF
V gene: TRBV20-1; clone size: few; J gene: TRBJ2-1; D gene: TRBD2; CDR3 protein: CSGSKGRGGQEEQFF
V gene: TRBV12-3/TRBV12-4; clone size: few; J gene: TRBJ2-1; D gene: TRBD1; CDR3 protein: CASSNPRDRPYNEQFF
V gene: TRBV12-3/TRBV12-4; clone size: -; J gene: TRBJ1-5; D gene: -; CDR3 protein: CASSRDLRYQHF
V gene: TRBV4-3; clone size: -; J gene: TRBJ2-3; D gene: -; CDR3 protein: CASSQGRGSTDTQYF
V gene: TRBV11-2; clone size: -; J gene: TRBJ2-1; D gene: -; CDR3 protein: CASSLNPPGAGNEQFF
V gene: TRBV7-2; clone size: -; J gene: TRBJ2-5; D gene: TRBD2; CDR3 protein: CASSLDSGGLETQYF
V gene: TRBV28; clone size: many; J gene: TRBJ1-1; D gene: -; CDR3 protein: CASNVWGGTEAFF
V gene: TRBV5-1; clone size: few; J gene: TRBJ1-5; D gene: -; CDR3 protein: CASSLNPRDQPQHF
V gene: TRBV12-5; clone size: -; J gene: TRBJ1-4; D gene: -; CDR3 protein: CASGFKGRDEKLFF
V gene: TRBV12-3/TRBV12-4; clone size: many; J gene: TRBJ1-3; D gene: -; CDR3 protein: CASSFARTLNTIYF
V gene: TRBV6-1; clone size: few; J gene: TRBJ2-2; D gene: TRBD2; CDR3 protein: CASRAGTRSGELFF
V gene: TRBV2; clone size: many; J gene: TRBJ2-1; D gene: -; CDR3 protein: CATNWGARDFDEQFF